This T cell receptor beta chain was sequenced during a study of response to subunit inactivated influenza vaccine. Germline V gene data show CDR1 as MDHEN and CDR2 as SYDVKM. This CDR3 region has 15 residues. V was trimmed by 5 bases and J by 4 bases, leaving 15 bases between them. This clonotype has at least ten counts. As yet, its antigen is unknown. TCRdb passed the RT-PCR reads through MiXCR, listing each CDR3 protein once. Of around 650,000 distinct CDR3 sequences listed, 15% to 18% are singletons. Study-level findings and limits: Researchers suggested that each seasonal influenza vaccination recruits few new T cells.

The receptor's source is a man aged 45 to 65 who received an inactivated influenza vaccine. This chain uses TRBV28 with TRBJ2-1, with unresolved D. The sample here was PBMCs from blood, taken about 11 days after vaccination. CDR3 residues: CASSARANSYNEQFF. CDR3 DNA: TGTGCCAGCAGTGCCCGGGCTAACTCATACAATGAGCAGTTCTTC.